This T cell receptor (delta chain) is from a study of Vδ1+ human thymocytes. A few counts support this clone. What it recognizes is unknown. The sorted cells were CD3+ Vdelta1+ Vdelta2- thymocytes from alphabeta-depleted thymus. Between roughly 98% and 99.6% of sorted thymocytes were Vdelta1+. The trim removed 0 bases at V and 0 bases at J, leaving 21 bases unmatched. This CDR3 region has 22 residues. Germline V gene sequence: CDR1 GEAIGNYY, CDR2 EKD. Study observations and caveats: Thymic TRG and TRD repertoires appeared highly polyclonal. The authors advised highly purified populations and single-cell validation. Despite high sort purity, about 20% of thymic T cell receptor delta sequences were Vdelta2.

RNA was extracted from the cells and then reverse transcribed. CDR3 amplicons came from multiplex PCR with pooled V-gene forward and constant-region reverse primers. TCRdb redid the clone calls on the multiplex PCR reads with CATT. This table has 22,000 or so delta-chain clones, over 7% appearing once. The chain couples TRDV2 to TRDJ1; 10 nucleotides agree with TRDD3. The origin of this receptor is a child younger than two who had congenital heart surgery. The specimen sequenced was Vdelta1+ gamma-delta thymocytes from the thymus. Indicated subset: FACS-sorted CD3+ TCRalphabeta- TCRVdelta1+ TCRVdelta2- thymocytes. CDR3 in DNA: TGTGCCTGTGACACCGCGGGGGTTGGAACTGGGGGATCCCAAGCCTACACCGATAAACTCATCTTT. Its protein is CACDTAGVGTGGSQAYTDKLIF.